This is a list of T cell receptor beta chains from one sample in a study of Ad26.COV2.S vaccination and SARS-CoV-2 variants. The table came from immunoSEQ multiplex PCR; TCRdb's copy has only in-frame clones and leaves some out. The table records some 350,000 clones, 92% of them present only once. Sequenced here: peripheral blood, sampled after recovery from COVID-19. The receptors were gathered from a human donor who had recovered from COVID-19. CDR3s include the opening cysteine and the closing phenylalanine or tryptophan. Each record gives: V gene, J gene, CDR3 protein.

v_call: TRBV5-1
j_call: TRBJ2-2
cdr3_aa: CASSWGLLAGLESNTGELFF

v_call: TRBV15
j_call: TRBJ2-5
cdr3_aa: CATSRSRLIRETQYF

v_call: TRBV5-1
j_call: TRBJ1-1
cdr3_aa: CASSAGGEKAFF

v_call: TRBV5-4
j_call: TRBJ2-3
cdr3_aa: CASSLGRGTTYEDTQYF

v_call: TRBV27
j_call: TRBJ2-5
cdr3_aa: CASSELDRETQYF

v_call: TRBV24-1
j_call: TRBJ2-7
cdr3_aa: CATEGWLEQYF

v_call: TRBV5-4
j_call: TRBJ1-2
cdr3_aa: CASSFGATGPFGYGYTF

v_call: TRBV5-1
j_call: TRBJ2-1
cdr3_aa: CASSRQEESWEQFF

v_call: TRBV10-3
j_call: TRBJ1-5
cdr3_aa: CAISVAGQGNQPQHF

v_call: TRBV9
j_call: TRBJ1-1
cdr3_aa: CASSAGPQRNTEAFF

v_call: TRBV12-3/TRBV12-4
j_call: TRBJ1-2
cdr3_aa: CASSSGGAKGYTF

v_call: TRBV9
j_call: TRBJ1-6
cdr3_aa: CASSSGLRRKASPLHF

v_call: TRBV7-9
j_call: TRBJ1-6
cdr3_aa: CASSRPNSPLHF

v_call: TRBV6-2/TRBV6-3
j_call: TRBJ2-3
cdr3_aa: CASSYSPGHRGSDTQYF

v_call: TRBV7-9
j_call: TRBJ1-6
cdr3_aa: CASSLASWGTDNSPLHF

v_call: TRBV10-3
j_call: TRBJ2-2
cdr3_aa: CAISVGTVNTGELFF

v_call: TRBV19
j_call: TRBJ1-5
cdr3_aa: CASSMETASNQPQHF

v_call: TRBV2
j_call: TRBJ2-6
cdr3_aa: CASSEQGLDDVLTF

v_call: TRBV4-2
j_call: TRBJ1-1
cdr3_aa: CASSQETGGAWEAFF

v_call: TRBV10-1
j_call: TRBJ2-7
cdr3_aa: CASSELTSGNPYEQYF

v_call: TRBV6-5
j_call: TRBJ1-2
cdr3_aa: CASSLNGANYGYTF

v_call: TRBV4-2
j_call: TRBJ1-1
cdr3_aa: CASSPRQGYTEAFF